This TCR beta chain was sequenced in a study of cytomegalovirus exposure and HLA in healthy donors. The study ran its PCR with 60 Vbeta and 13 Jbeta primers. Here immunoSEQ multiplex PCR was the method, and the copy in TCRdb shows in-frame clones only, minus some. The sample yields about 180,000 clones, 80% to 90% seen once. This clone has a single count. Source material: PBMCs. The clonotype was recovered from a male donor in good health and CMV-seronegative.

The CDR3 protein is CASSLSGQYEQYF. The CDR3 DNA is TGTGCCAGCAGTTTATCAGGGCAATACGAGCAGTACTTC. V usage is TRBV28 and J usage is TRBJ2-7; D is perhaps TRBD1 (5 bases). CDR1 is MDHEN and CDR2 is SYDVKM in the germline V gene. The CDR3 runs to 13 residues. Deletions cut 1 base from V and 4 bases from J, with 8 bases between.